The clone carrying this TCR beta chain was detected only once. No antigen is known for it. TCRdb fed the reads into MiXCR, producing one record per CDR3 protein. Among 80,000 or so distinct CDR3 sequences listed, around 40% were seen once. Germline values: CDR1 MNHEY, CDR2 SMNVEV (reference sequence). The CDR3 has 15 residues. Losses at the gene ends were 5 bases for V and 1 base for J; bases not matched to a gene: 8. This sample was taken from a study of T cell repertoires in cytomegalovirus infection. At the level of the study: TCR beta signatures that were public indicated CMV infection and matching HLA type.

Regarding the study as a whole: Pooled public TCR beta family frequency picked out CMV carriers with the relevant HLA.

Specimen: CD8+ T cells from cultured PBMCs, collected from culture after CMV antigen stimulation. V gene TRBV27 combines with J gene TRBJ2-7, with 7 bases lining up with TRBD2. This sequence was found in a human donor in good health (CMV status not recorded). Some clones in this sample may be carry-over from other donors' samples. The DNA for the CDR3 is TGTGCCAGCAGTGCCTCGGGGGGACTGTCCTACGAGCAGTACTTC. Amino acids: CASSASGGLSYEQYF.